The 17 T cell receptor beta chains in this list originate from one sample, sequenced in a study of cytomegalovirus exposure and HLA in healthy donors. Only in-frame clones appear in the TCRdb table, and some are missing; sequencing was by immunoSEQ multiplex PCR. The table includes under 100,000 clones, approximately 96% detected once. Source material: PBMCs. The receptor source for this set is a man between 18 and 29 years old in good health and CMV-seronegative.

The rearrangement uses TRBV5-1 and TRBJ1-4, with D uncertain. Germline V gene sequence: CDR1 SGHRS, CDR2 YFSETQ. This CDR3 is built from 12 residues. Trimming cost V 4 bases and J 7 bases, with 8 bases left between them. For the CDR3, the DNA is TGCGCCAGCAGCCGGGAGGGTGAAAAACTGTTTTTT. Protein: CASSREGEKLFF. The full variable domain, its missing parts supplied by reference TRBV5-1 and TRBJ1-4, is KAGVTQTPRYLIKTRGQQVTLSCSPISGHRSVSWYQQTPGQGLQFLFEYFSETQRNKGNFPGRFSGRQFSNSRSEMNVSTLELGDSALYLCASSREGEKLFFGSGTQLSVL.

The chain recombines TRBV6-5 with TRBJ1-4; the D gene is possibly TRBD1 (5 bases). V was cut by 2 bases and J by 7 bases, with 11 bases left in between. Germline CDR1 and CDR2: MNHEY and SVGAGI. This CDR3 has 14 residues. CDR3 DNA sequence: TGTGCCAGCAGTTACGGGCAGGGCGTTGAAAAACTGTTTTTT. This encodes CASSYGQGVEKLFF.

The CDR3 loop is CASSEAQYGYTF. The DNA of the CDR3 is TGTGCCAGCAGTGAAGCCCAGTATGGCTACACCTTC. The V and J genes are TRBV6-1 and TRBJ1-2; D gene ambiguous. Germline CDR1 is MNHNS and CDR2 is SASEGT. CDR3 length equals 12 residues. V was trimmed by 0 bases and J by 5 bases, leaving 4 bases between them.

J is TRBJ1-2 and V is TRBV14, with D possibly TRBD1 on 5 matching bases. The germline V gene encodes CDR1 SGHDN and CDR2 FVKESK. The CDR3 sequence is 13 residues long. V was cut by 3 bases and J by 8 bases, with 13 bases left in between. The CDR3 DNA follows: TGTGCCAGCAGCCACGGCTACAGGCTGGGCTACACCTTC. It yields the protein CASSHGYRLGYTF.

This clone was detected once. V usage is TRBV30 and J usage is TRBJ1-4, with D uncertain. V lost 0 bases, J lost 8 bases, and 16 bases lay in between. The germline V gene has CDR1 GTSNPN and CDR2 SVGIG (reference sequence). There are 15 residues in the CDR3. The CDR3 DNA is TGTGCCTGGAGTGTACGCCTCGGGGATCGCGAAAAACTGTTTTTT. This translates into CAWSVRLGDREKLFF.

This sequence joins TRBV9 and TRBJ2-7; 9 positions agree with TRBD1. The V gene end was trimmed by 0 bases and the J gene end by 3 bases; junction bases not matched to a gene: 4. Per germline, CDR1 SGDLS and CDR2 YYNGEE. The CDR3 is 15 amino acids. The CDR3 DNA reads TGTGCCAGCAGCGTAGCGGACAGGGGTGGCTACGAGCAGTACTTC. Translation gives CASSVADRGGYEQYF.

The chain recombines TRBV19 with TRBJ2-7; D is possibly TRBD1 (6 bases). Germline assignment: CDR1 LNHDA and CDR2 SQIVND (reference sequence). The length of the CDR3 is 16 residues. Trimming pared 1 base from V and 0 bases from J, leaving 13 bases between. This CDR3 is CASSIGGPDSSYEQYV. CDR3 nucleotide sequence: TGTGCCAGTAGTATAGGGGGCCCGGACAGCTCCTACGAGCAGTACGTC.

The chain links TRBV2 to TRBJ2-3; D ambiguous. Looked up from germline, CDR1 is SNHLY and CDR2 is FYNNEI. The CDR3 is made up of 13 amino acids. Deletions cut 6 bases from V and 2 bases from J, with 9 bases between. DNA of the CDR3: TGTGCCAGCAGGGGTAGCTACACAGATACGCAGTATTTT. This translates into CASRGSYTDTQYF. Supplemented by reference TRBV2 and TRBJ2-3, the full variable domain reads EPEVTQTPSHQVTQMGQEVILRCVPISNHLYFYWYRQILGQKVEFLVSFYNNEISEKSEIFDDQFSVERPDGSNFTLKIRSTKLEDSAMYFCASRGSYTDTQYFGPGTRLTVL.

This clone has only one observation. The rearrangement links TRBV6-1 to TRBJ2-7, with TRBD1 identical over 8 bases. The CDR3 has 15 residues. Germline V lookup: CDR1 MNHNS, CDR2 SASEGT. V lost 2 bases and J lost 6; bases outside the gene matches: 9. The CDR3 nucleotides read TGTGCCAGCAGTGAATTTTTTGGGACAGGCGGCGAGCAGTACGTC. Translated, it gives CASSEFFGTGGEQYV.

The chain has TRBV30 and TRBJ1-2; D remains unclear. The CDR3 covers 14 residues. Germline lookup yields CDR1 GTSNPN and CDR2 SVGIG (reference sequence). V lost 0 bases, J lost 7 bases, and 15 bases lay in between. The CDR3 is CAWSVGLSAPGYTF. In nucleotides, the CDR3 is TGTGCCTGGAGTGTCGGTCTCAGCGCCCCTGGCTACACCTTC.

This clone came up once. The junction departs from germline at one end; a sequencing error may be responsible. The V and J genes are TRBV7-2 and TRBJ2-1, with 8 bases that match TRBD2. The germline gives CDR1 SGHTA, CDR2 FQGNSA. This CDR3 region has 15 residues. CDR3 amino acids: CASSPDLAGVNGQFF. The DNA for the CDR3 is TGTGCCAGCAGCCCCGACCTAGCGGGTGTCAATGGGCAGTTCTTC.

V gene TRBV30 combines with J gene TRBJ1-5; D ambiguous. CDR1 and CDR2 (germline): GTSNPN, SVGIG (reference sequence). CDR3 length: 15 residues. The V gene lost 4 bases and the J gene lost 1 base, with 14 bases spanning the gap. The CDR3 sequence is CAWNPARHSNQPQHF. The CDR3 coding sequence is TGTGCCTGGAACCCGGCGCGACACAGCAATCAGCCCCAGCATTTT.

The rearrangement links TRBV5-1 to TRBJ2-1; tentative D call: TRBD1 (6 bases). CDR1 is SGHRS and CDR2 is YFSETQ in the germline V gene. CDR3 length: 15 residues. V was cut by 3 bases and J by 0 bases, with 10 bases left in between. CDR3 nucleotide sequence: TGCGCCAGCAGCTCCGGACAGAACTCCTACAATGAGCAGTTCTTC. It is translated as CASSSGQNSYNEQFF.

There are a few counts of this clone. The chain combines TRBV6-1 with TRBJ2-5; D gene ambiguous. V was clipped by 3 bases and J by 5 bases, with 25 bases between them. This CDR3 has 18 residues. Germline values: CDR1 MNHNS, CDR2 SASEGT. This chain's CDR3 is CASSEQSGRKLHSETQYF. In nucleotides, the CDR3 is TGTGCCAGCAGTGAGCAATCGGGTAGGAAATTGCATTCGGAGACCCAGTACTTC.

This chain uses TRBV7-8 with TRBJ1-2, with 7 bases aligning to TRBD1. Germline V gives CDR1 SGHVS, CDR2 FQNEAQ. This CDR3 contains 15 residues. The ends lost 2 bases at V and 2 bases at J; junction bases unmatched: 5. The CDR3 DNA reads TGTGCCAGCAGCTTACTAGGCAGGGGGAACTATGGCTACACCTTC. Amino acid sequence: CASSLLGRGNYGYTF.

The chain has TRBV27 and TRBJ2-7; a possible D gene is TRBD2 (6 bases). The CDR3 spans 14 residues. The V end lost 8 bases, the J end lost 0 bases, and 14 bases lay between the germline ends. Germline V gives CDR1 MNHEY, CDR2 SMNVEV (reference sequence). DNA for the CDR3: TGTGCCAGCTCGCGGGGATCTAGCTCCTACGAGCAGTACTTC. As protein: CASSRGSSSYEQYF.

The chain is built from TRBV5-1 and TRBJ2-2, with TRBD2 matching 7 bases. J lost 4 bases, V lost 8 bases, and 11 bases had no gene match. Germline CDR1 and CDR2: SGHRS and YFSETQ. This CDR3 comprises 15 residues. CDR3 protein: CASYKLAPGTGELFF. DNA of the CDR3: TGCGCCAGTTATAAACTAGCGCCCGGCACCGGGGAGCTGTTTTTT.